The 10 T cell receptor beta chains below come from one sample, sequenced in a study of shared clonotypes between healthy human individuals. The table came from immunoSEQ multiplex PCR; TCRdb's copy has only in-frame clones and leaves some out. This table holds roughly 2 million clones, roughly 95% found once. In the naive CD8 group, cells lacked CD45RO and were positively selected for CCR7, so terminally differentiated effector memory CD45RA+ cells were left out. What was sequenced was naive CD8+ T cells sorted from blood. The receptor source for this set is a man aged 18 to 30 in good health.

The genes are TRBV9 and TRBJ2-7; tentatively, D is TRBD1 or TRBD2 (5 bases each). The CDR3 extends over 15 amino acids. In germline, CDR1 is SGDLS, CDR2 YYNGEE. V was clipped by 3 bases and J by 2 bases, with 15 bases between them. CDR3 protein: CASSARAEGTYEQYF. The CDR3 DNA follows: TGTGCCAGCAGCGCCCGGGCCGAGGGGACCTACGAGCAGTACTTC.

The rearrangement uses TRBV28 and TRBJ2-5; tentatively, D is TRBD1 or TRBD2 (5 bases each). Trimming took 1 base from V and 5 from J, leaving 14 bases between them. Germline CDR1 is MDHEN and CDR2 is SYDVKM. The CDR3 is 15 residues long. Here the CDR3 DNA reads TGTGCCAGCAGTTTATTTCGAGGGGCTGTGGAGACCCAGTACTTC. Translating it yields CASSLFRGAVETQYF.

The chain employs TRBV28 and TRBJ2-2; D gene ambiguous. The CDR3 totals 14 residues. Trimming left V 6 bases short and J 4 bases short, with 12 bases between. Germline assignment: CDR1 MDHEN and CDR2 SYDVKM. The CDR3 nucleotides read TGTGCCAGCAGCATGACGGATCCCACCGGGGAGCTGTTTTTT. Protein: CASSMTDPTGELFF.

V is TRBV11-2 and J is TRBJ1-1, with TRBD1 matching over 8 bases. CDR1 and CDR2 (germline): SGHAT, FQNNGV. The CDR3 is 13 amino acids. Trimming at V came to 3 bases and at J to 8 bases, leaving 5 bases not matched to a gene. CDR3 protein: CASSLTGAYEAFF. In DNA, the CDR3 is TGTGCCAGCAGCTTGACAGGGGCATACGAAGCTTTCTTT.

The chain joins TRBV5-4 to TRBJ2-2, with a weak D call TRBD2 (5 bases). The CDR3 has 14 amino acids. Germline CDR1 SGHNT, CDR2 YYREEE (reference sequence). Trimming took off 1 base at V and 8 bases at J, with 12 bases between the two ends. The DNA for the CDR3 is TGTGCCAGCAGCTTGACTACTAGTGCTGGGGAGCTGTTTTTT. It is translated as CASSLTTSAGELFF.

Of note for this clone: Other nucleotide sequences in the sample specify the same CDR3. V gene TRBV18 combines with J gene TRBJ2-1; D ambiguous. The CDR3 sequence is 12 residues long. The V end lost 3 bases, the J end lost 7 bases, and 7 bases lay between the germline ends. Germline loops: CDR1 KGHSH, CDR2 LQKENI. The CDR3 DNA sequence: TGTGCCAGCTCACCTCAAGGGAATGAGCAGTTCTTC. It specifies CASSPQGNEQFF.

Regarding this clone: Other DNA sequences in this specimen translate into the identical CDR3. The chain combines TRBV6-5 with TRBJ2-5; D not certain. This CDR3 is 15 amino acids long. CDR1 is MNHEY and CDR2 is SVGAGI in the germline V gene. V was cut by 0 bases and J by 2 bases, with 10 bases left in between. CDR3 nucleotide sequence: TGTGCCAGCAGTTACTCAATGAGAGAACAAGAGACCCAGTACTTC. Translating it yields CASSYSMREQETQYF.

The J gene is TRBJ2-5, the V gene TRBV6-1; D perhaps matches TRBD2 (5 bases). The length of the CDR3 is 11 residues. The germline CDR1 and CDR2 sequences are MNHNS and SASEGT. The V gene lost 6 bases and the J gene lost 13 bases, with 15 bases spanning the gap. CDR3 DNA: TGTGCCAGCAGCGATTCGGGAACATCGTACTTC. As protein: CASSDSGTSYF.

For this clone: Other nucleotide sequences in the sample specify the same CDR3. This sequence joins TRBV4-3 and TRBJ1-4, with 7 bases that match TRBD1. The length of the CDR3 is 14 residues. From germline, CDR1 is LGHNA and CDR2 YSLEER. V was pared by 1 base and J by 8 bases, with 4 bases of the junction left unmatched. CDR3 sequence (DNA): TGCGCCAGCAGCCAAGGACAGGGTTACGAAAAACTGTTTTTT. Translated: CASSQGQGYEKLFF.

To note about this clone: Other DNA sequences of this sample code for an identical CDR3. The chain joins TRBV7-9 to TRBJ2-7; 10 positions match TRBD1. Per the germline V gene, CDR1 is SEHNR and CDR2 is FQNEAQ (reference sequence). This CDR3 contains 14 residues. V shed 5 bases, J shed 2 bases, and the junction held 3 bases outside the gene matches. The CDR3: CASSLTGGTYEQYF. The CDR3 nucleotides are TGTGCCAGCAGCCTGACAGGGGGCACCTACGAGCAGTACTTC.